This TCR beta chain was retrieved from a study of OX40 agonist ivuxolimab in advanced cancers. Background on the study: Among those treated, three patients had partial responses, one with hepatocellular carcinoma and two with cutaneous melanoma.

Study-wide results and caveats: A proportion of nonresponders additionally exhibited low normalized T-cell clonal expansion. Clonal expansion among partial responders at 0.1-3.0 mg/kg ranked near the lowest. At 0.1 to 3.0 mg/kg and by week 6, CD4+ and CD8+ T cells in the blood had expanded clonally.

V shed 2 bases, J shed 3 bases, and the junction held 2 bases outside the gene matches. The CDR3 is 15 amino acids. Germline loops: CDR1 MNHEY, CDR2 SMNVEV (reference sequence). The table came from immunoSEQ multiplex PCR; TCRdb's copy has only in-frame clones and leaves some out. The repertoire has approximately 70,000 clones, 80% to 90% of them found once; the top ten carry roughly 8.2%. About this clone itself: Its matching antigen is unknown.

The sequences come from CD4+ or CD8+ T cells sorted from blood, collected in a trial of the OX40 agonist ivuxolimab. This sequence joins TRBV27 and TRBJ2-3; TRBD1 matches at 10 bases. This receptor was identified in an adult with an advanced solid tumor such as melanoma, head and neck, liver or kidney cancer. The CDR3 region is CASSLRGQGTDTQYF. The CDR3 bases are TGTGCCAGCAGTTTAAGGGGACAGGGGACAGATACGCAGTATTTT.